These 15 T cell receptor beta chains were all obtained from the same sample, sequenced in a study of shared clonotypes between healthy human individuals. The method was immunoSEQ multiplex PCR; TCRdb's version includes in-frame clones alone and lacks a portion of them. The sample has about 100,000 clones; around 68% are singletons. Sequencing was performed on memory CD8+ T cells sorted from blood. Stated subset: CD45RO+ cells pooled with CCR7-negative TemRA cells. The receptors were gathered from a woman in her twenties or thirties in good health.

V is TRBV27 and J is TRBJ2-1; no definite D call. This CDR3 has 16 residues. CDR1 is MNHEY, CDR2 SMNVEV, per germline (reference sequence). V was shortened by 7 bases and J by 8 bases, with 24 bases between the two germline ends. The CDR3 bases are TGTGCCAGCACTCCTAGGTTGTTAGGTCTCCCCCATGAGCAGTTCTTC. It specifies CASTPRLLGLPHEQFF.

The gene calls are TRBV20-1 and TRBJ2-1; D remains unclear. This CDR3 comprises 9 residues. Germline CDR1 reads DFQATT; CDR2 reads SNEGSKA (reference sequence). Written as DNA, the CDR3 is TGCCATCCATACAATGAGCAGTTCTTC. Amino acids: CHPYNEQFF.

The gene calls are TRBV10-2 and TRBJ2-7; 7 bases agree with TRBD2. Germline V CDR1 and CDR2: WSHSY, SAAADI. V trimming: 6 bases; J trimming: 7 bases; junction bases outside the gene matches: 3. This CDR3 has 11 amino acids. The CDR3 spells CASRLASEQYF. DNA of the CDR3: TGCGCCAGCAGACTAGCGAGTGAGCAGTACTTC.

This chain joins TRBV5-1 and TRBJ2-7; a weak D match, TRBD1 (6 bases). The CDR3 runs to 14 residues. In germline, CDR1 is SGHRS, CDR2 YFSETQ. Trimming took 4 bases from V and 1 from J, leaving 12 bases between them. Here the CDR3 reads CASSLSTGSYEQYF. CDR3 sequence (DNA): TGCGCCAGCAGCCTTTCGACAGGTTCCTACGAGCAGTACTTC.

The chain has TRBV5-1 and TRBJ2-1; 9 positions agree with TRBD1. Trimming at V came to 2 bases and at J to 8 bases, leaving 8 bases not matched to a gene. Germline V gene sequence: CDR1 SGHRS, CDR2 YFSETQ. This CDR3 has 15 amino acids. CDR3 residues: CASSFGTGSFDEQFF. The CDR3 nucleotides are TGCGCCAGCAGCTTCGGGACAGGGTCTTTCGATGAGCAGTTCTTC.

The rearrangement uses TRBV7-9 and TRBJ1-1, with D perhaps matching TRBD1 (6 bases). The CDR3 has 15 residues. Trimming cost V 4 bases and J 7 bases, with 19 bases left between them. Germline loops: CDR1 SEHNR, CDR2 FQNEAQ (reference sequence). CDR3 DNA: TGTGCCAGCAGCTCTGCAACCGGACAGACAAATGAAGCTTTCTTT. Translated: CASSSATGQTNEAFF.

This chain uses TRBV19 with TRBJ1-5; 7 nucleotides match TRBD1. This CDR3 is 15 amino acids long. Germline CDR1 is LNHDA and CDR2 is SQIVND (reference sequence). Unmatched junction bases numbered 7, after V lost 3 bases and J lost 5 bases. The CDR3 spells CASSMDDRDDQPQHF. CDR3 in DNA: TGTGCCAGTAGTATGGATGACAGGGACGATCAGCCCCAGCATTTT.

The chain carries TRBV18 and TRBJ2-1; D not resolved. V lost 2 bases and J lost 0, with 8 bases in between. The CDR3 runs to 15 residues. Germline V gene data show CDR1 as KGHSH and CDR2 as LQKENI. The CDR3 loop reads CASSPNGDSYNEQFF. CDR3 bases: TGTGCCAGCTCACCAAACGGCGACTCCTACAATGAGCAGTTCTTC.

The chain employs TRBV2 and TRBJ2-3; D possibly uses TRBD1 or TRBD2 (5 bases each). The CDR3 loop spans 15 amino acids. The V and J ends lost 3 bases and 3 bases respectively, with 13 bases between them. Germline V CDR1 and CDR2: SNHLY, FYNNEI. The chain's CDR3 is CASSDVIGATDTQYF. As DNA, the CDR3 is TGTGCCAGCAGTGACGTCATCGGGGCTACAGATACGCAGTATTTT.

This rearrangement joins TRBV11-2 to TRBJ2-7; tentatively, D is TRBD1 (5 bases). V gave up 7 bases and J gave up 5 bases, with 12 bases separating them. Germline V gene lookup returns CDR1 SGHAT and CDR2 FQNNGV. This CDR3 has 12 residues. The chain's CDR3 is CASTWGLHEQYF. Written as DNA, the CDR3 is TGTGCCAGCACTTGGGGCCTGCACGAGCAGTACTTC.

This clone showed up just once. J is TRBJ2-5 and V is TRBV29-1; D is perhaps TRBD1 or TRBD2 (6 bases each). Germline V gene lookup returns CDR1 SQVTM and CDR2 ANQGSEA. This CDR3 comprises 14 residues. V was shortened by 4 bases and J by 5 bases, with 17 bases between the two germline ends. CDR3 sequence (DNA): TGCAGCGTTGCCGGGGGCGTTCTAGAGGAGACCCAGTACTTC. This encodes CSVAGGVLEETQYF.

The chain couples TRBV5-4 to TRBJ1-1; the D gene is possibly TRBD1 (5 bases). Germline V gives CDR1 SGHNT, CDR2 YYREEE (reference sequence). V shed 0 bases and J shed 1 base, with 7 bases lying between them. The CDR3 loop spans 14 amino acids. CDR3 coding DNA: TGTGCCAGCAGCTTGGAACAGGCGAACACTGAAGCTTTCTTT. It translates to CASSLEQANTEAFF.

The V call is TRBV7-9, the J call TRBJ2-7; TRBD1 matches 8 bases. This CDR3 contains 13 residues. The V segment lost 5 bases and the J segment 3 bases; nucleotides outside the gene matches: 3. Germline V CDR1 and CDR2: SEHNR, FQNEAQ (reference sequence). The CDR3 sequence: CASSGGQGYEQYF. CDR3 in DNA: TGTGCCAGCAGCGGTGGACAGGGCTACGAGCAGTACTTC.

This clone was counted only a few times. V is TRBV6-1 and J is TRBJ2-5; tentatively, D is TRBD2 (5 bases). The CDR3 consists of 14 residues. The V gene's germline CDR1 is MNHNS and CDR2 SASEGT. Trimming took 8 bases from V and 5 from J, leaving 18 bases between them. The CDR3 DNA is TGTGCCAGCCAGGAACCGCCCTGGGAGGAGACCCAGTACTTC. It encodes CASQEPPWEETQYF.

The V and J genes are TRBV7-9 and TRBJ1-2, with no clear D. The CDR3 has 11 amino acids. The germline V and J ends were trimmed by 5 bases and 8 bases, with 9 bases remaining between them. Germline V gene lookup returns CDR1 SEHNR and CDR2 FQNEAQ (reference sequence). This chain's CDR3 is CASSLDRGYTF. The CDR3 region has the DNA TGTGCCAGCAGCCTGGATAGAGGCTACACCTTC.